This TCR beta chain emerged from a study of PD-1 blockade in classical Hodgkin lymphoma. Study context: Administration of nivolumab to patients was at 3 mg/kg intravenously every 2 weeks. Notes on the study in general: In CD4+ cells, TCR diversity went up significantly by C4D1, but in CD8+ cells it did not.

As concerns this clone: Its specificity is not known.

Each and every patient relapsed after autologous stem cell transplantation, and patients got differing brentuximab vedotin exposure. Profiled with immunoSEQ multiplex PCR; TCRdb holds only in-frame clones, not every one. The sample carries around 99,000 clones, approximately 80% recorded once. Source: peripheral blood mononuclear cells (PBMCs), taken before the second cycle of nivolumab. The TCR was taken from a human donor with classical Hodgkin lymphoma.

DNA of the CDR3: TGTGCCAGCAGCGACCGGGGACTAGCGGTCACAGATACGCAGTATTTT. Amino acid sequence: CASSDRGLAVTDTQYF. The chain carries TRBV9 and TRBJ2-3; 11 positions agree with TRBD2. Trimming removed 3 bases from V and 2 bases from J; junction bases left unmatched: 5. CDR1 is SGDLS, CDR2 YYNGEE, per germline. CDR3 length equals 16 residues.